Following are 27 T cell receptor beta chains from one sample sequenced in a study of cytomegalovirus exposure and HLA in healthy donors. The study ran its PCR with 60 Vbeta and 13 Jbeta primers. Libraries were prepared by immunoSEQ multiplex PCR; TCRdb keeps only in-frame clonotypes and omits some of them. This table holds some 180,000 clones, approximately 84% found once. Sequencing used PBMCs. These receptors came from a female donor in good health and CMV-seronegative.

As regards this clone: The same CDR3 can be traced to other DNA sequences in this sample. J is TRBJ1-1 and V is TRBV30; D remains unclear. Trimming cost V 0 bases and J 1 base, with 6 bases left between them. CDR3 size: 13 residues. Germline CDR1 GTSNPN, CDR2 SVGIG (reference sequence). The CDR3 nucleotides read TGTGCCTGGAGTGTTCTGAGGAACACTGAAGCTTTCTTT. Residues: CAWSVLRNTEAFF.

The chain links TRBV5-1 to TRBJ2-7; 8 bases fit TRBD2. The V segment lost 0 bases and the J segment 1 base; nucleotides outside the gene matches: 9. Germline CDR1 SGHRS, CDR2 YFSETQ. This CDR3 region has 17 residues. CDR3 protein: CASSLAVTGGVSYEQYF. CDR3 DNA: TGCGCCAGCAGCTTGGCCGTGACGGGGGGGGTGTCCTACGAGCAGTACTTC.

This rearrangement joins TRBV5-3 to TRBJ2-7; D gene ambiguous. TRBV5-3 has ORF status, its function being uncertain. This CDR3 has 13 residues. Trimming removed 8 bases from V and 2 bases from J, with 14 bases in between. CDR3 bases: TGTGCCAGCAGCCCCCCGACTCCCTACGAGCAGTACTTC. Its translation is CASSPPTPYEQYF.

This sequence joins TRBV4-3 and TRBJ2-1; 10 bases are shared with TRBD2. Per germline, CDR1 LGHNA and CDR2 YSLEER. The J segment lost 12 bases and the V segment lost 0 bases, leaving 8 bases of the junction unmatched. This CDR3 has 15 amino acids. CDR3 sequence reads: CASSQDPSGGRRQFF. The CDR3 region has the DNA TGCGCCAGCAGCCAAGACCCTAGCGGGGGAAGGCGGCAGTTCTTC.

The V call is TRBV2, the J call TRBJ1-1; TRBD1 might be the D (5 bases). The germline V gene encodes CDR1 SNHLY and CDR2 FYNNEI. The germline V and J ends were trimmed by 6 bases and 4 bases, with 15 bases remaining between them. The CDR3 runs 14 residues. CDR3 bases: TGTGCCAGCAGGCCGGAGAGCGGGGGCACTGAAGCTTTCTTT. Protein: CASRPESGGTEAFF.

The chain joins TRBV6-6 to TRBJ2-3, with 9 positions matching TRBD2. Losses at the gene ends were 7 bases for V and 6 bases for J; bases not matched to a gene: 14. Germline-derived CDR1 and CDR2 are MNHNY and SVGAGI (reference sequence). The length of the CDR3 is 16 residues. In nucleotides, the CDR3 is TGTGCCAGCACCTTCAGCGGGCGGGGGGGCCACGATACGCAGTATTTT. Amino acids: CASTFSGRGGHDTQYF.

The rearrangement links TRBV2 to TRBJ2-5; TRBD2 matches 7 bases. Per germline, CDR1 SNHLY and CDR2 FYNNEI. Trimming cost V 2 bases and J 2 bases; bases outside gene matches: 5. This CDR3 comprises 15 residues. The CDR3 loop reads CASSEWGGRQETQYF. In DNA, the CDR3 is TGTGCCAGCAGTGAATGGGGGGGACGTCAAGAGACCCAGTACTTC. The whole variable domain, filled in from reference TRBV2 and TRBJ2-5, reads EPEVTQTPSHQVTQMGQEVILRCVPISNHLYFYWYRQILGQKVEFLVSFYNNEISEKSEIFDDQFSVERPDGSNFTLKIRSTKLEDSAMYFCASSEWGGRQETQYFGPGTRLLVL.

This clone was counted between two and nine times. The V call is TRBV9, the J call TRBJ2-5, with TRBD2 matching over 7 bases. CDR3 size: 17 residues. The J segment lost 4 bases and the V segment lost 3 bases, leaving 15 bases of the junction unmatched. Germline V CDR1 and CDR2: SGDLS, YYNGEE. The CDR3 loop reads CASSAGGGDLALETQYF. The CDR3 DNA reads TGTGCCAGCAGCGCGGGGGGAGGGGATCTAGCGTTAGAGACCCAGTACTTC.

This sequence joins TRBV4-3 and TRBJ1-1, with 10 bases matching TRBD1. The germline gives CDR1 LGHNA, CDR2 YSLEER. J was trimmed by 8 bases and V by 4 bases; bases with no gene match: 7. This CDR3 is built from 14 residues. CDR3: CASSLTGGGGEAFF. In DNA, the CDR3 is TGCGCCAGCAGCCTGACAGGGGGCGGAGGAGAAGCTTTCTTT.

This clone was found a few times. The V and J genes are TRBV2 and TRBJ2-1, with D possibly matching TRBD2 (5 bases). The CDR3 is made up of 14 amino acids. CDR1 and CDR2 (germline): SNHLY, FYNNEI. V shed 6 bases and J shed 8 bases, with 17 bases lying between them. The CDR3 reads CASRERLTRDEQFF. The CDR3 DNA reads TGTGCCAGCAGAGAAAGGCTCACTAGGGATGAGCAGTTCTTC.

The rearrangement uses TRBV11-2 and TRBJ1-3; no reliable D call. The V gene lost 5 bases and the J gene lost 0 bases, with 8 bases spanning the gap. Germline V CDR1 and CDR2: SGHAT, FQNNGV. The CDR3 has 14 amino acids. The CDR3 loop reads CASSARASGNTIYF. CDR3 nucleotides: TGTGCCAGCAGCGCAAGAGCCTCTGGAAACACCATATATTTT.

V usage is TRBV2 and J usage is TRBJ2-5; 9 bases agree with TRBD2. The ends lost 4 bases at V and 14 bases at J; junction bases unmatched: 20. The CDR3 consists of 16 residues. The germline V gene encodes CDR1 SNHLY and CDR2 FYNNEI. The CDR3 loop is CASSGKAGGYEPSGYF. In nucleotides, the CDR3 is TGTGCCAGCAGTGGAAAAGCGGGGGGCTACGAGCCATCTGGTTACTTC. The complete variable domain, with remaining parts taken from reference TRBV2 and TRBJ2-5, reads EPEVTQTPSHQVTQMGQEVILRCVPISNHLYFYWYRQILGQKVEFLVSFYNNEISEKSEIFDDQFSVERPDGSNFTLKIRSTKLEDSAMYFCASSGKAGGYEPSGYFGPGTRLLVL.

This clone was observed a single time. The chain couples TRBV21-1 to TRBJ1-3. TRBV21-1 is annotated as a pseudogene. The length of the CDR3 is 16 residues. CDR3 DNA: TGTGCCAGCAGCGCTCCATATCGGGTAACTGGAAACACCATATATTTT. Translated: CASSAPYRVTGNTIYF.

The V gene is TRBV13, the J gene TRBJ2-3; 11 bases match TRBD2. CDR3 length: 19 residues. The V gene's germline CDR1 is PRHDT and CDR2 FYEKMQ (reference sequence). V dropped 5 bases and J dropped 3; count of bases not matched to a gene: 16. CDR3 amino acids: CASSPSGVAGGPGTDTQYF. The CDR3 DNA is TGTGCCAGCAGCCCCTCCGGAGTAGCGGGGGGGCCGGGGACAGATACGCAGTATTTT.

J is TRBJ2-1 and V is TRBV19, with 13 bases matching TRBD2. The V gene's germline CDR1 is LNHDA and CDR2 SQIVND (reference sequence). This CDR3 has 17 amino acids. With 5 bases clipped from V and 3 bases from J, the junction kept 7 bases outside the gene matches. The CDR3 loop is CASSSTSGGARYNEQFF. The CDR3 nucleotides read TGTGCCAGTAGTTCAACTAGCGGGGGGGCTCGCTACAATGAGCAGTTCTTC. The full variable domain, in which reference TRBV19 and TRBJ2-1 provide the parts outside the CDR3, is DGGITQSPKYLFRKEGQNVTLSCEQNLNHDAMYWYRQDPGQGLRLIYYSQIVNDFQKGDIAEGYSVSREKKESFPLTVTSAQKNPTAFYLCASSSTSGGARYNEQFFGPGTRLTVL.

The chain carries TRBV7-2 and TRBJ2-4, with no clear D. The germline V gene has CDR1 SGHTA and CDR2 FQGNSA. CDR3 length equals 14 residues. V dropped 5 bases and J dropped 10 bases, with 18 bases sitting between them. CDR3 residues: CASSLIFSQEIQYF. CDR3 DNA sequence: TGTGCCAGCAGCCTTATTTTTTCTCAGGAAATTCAGTACTTC.

The chain employs TRBV4-1 and TRBJ2-4, with a weak D call TRBD1 (5 bases). V was shortened by 4 bases and J by 3 bases, with 13 bases between the two germline ends. This CDR3 has 15 amino acids. Germline values: CDR1 MGHRA, CDR2 YSYEKL. CDR3 coding DNA: TGCGCCAGCAGCCTCATAGGGGCGAGCAAAAACATTCAGTACTTC. Translated, it gives CASSLIGASKNIQYF.

Comment on this clone: This sample also contains other DNA sequences that code for the same CDR3. This sequence joins TRBV15 and TRBJ1-1; 7 bases match TRBD1. Germline V CDR1 and CDR2: LNHNV, YYDKDF (reference sequence). The V and J ends lost 1 base and 4 bases, in that order; junction bases with no gene match: 3. The CDR3 covers 14 residues. The CDR3 sequence is CATSRGQGVTEAFF. The CDR3 nucleotides are TGTGCCACCAGCAGAGGTCAGGGGGTCACTGAAGCTTTCTTT.

The rearrangement joins TRBV4-2 to TRBJ2-3, with 9 bases fitting TRBD2. The CDR3 consists of 15 residues. CDR1 and CDR2 from the germline V gene are LGHNA and YNFKEQ. Trimming took 0 bases from V and 5 from J; bases not matched to a gene: 3. CDR3 sequence (DNA): TGTGCCAGCAGCCAAGAGGGCGGGAGGGGAGATACGCAGTATTTT. It translates to CASSQEGGRGDTQYF.

The chain employs TRBV6-5 and TRBJ2-7; the D is unclear. The CDR3 spans 13 residues. V was pared by 2 bases and J by 3 bases, with 8 bases between. Germline-derived CDR1 and CDR2 are MNHEY and SVGAGI. The CDR3 nucleotides read TGTGCCAGCAGTTACCTCCCCGGCTACGAGCAGTACTTC. Residues: CASSYLPGYEQYF.

The chain employs TRBV4-1 and TRBJ1-5; D perhaps matches TRBD1 (5 bases). The CDR3 totals 14 residues. Germline CDR1 reads MGHRA; CDR2 reads YSYEKL. Trimming pared 4 bases from V and 1 base from J, leaving 8 bases between. CDR3 bases: TGCGCCAGCAGCCTCCGACAGAGCAATCAGCCCCAGCATTTT. It specifies CASSLRQSNQPQHF.

The chain has TRBV19 and TRBJ2-7; 10 bases are a match to TRBD1. The germline CDR1 and CDR2 sequences are LNHDA and SQIVND (reference sequence). The CDR3 sequence is 18 residues long. V lost 3 bases and J lost 0; bases outside the gene matches: 11. Here the CDR3 DNA reads TGTGCCAGTAGTATTCAACATCCGGGACAGGGGTTCTCCTACGAGCAGTACTTC. Translated: CASSIQHPGQGFSYEQYF. The entire variable domain, with the rest obtained from reference TRBV19 and TRBJ2-7, is as follows: DGGITQSPKYLFRKEGQNVTLSCEQNLNHDAMYWYRQDPGQGLRLIYYSQIVNDFQKGDIAEGYSVSREKKESFPLTVTSAQKNPTAFYLCASSIQHPGQGFSYEQYFGPGTRLTVT.

This clone was counted a single time. The chain links TRBV2 to TRBJ1-1; D ambiguous. Trimming removed 3 bases at V and 0 bases at J, with 17 bases between. The germline gives CDR1 SNHLY, CDR2 FYNNEI. This CDR3 is built from 17 residues. The CDR3 coding sequence is TGTGCCAGCAGTGAGAGGTTCTCGAGACTTTTGAACACTGAAGCTTTCTTT. Amino acid sequence: CASSERFSRLLNTEAFF.

The chain recombines TRBV2 with TRBJ1-1; 8 bases are a match to TRBD1. V was clipped by 7 bases and J by 4 bases; unmatched bases: 8. CDR1 is SNHLY, CDR2 FYNNEI, per germline. The CDR3 spans 14 residues. The CDR3 protein is CASTGEQGGTEAFF. For the CDR3, the DNA is TGTGCCAGCACCGGGGAACAGGGGGGCACTGAAGCTTTCTTT.

This chain joins TRBV19 and TRBJ2-1, with a possible D match to TRBD2 (6 bases). Trimming stripped 3 bases from V and 8 bases from J, with 11 bases between. Per germline, CDR1 LNHDA and CDR2 SQIVND (reference sequence). This CDR3 has 13 amino acids. CDR3 sequence reads: CASSMGGLHEQFF. CDR3 coding DNA: TGTGCCAGTAGTATGGGGGGTCTCCATGAGCAGTTCTTC.

The J gene is TRBJ1-2, the V gene TRBV2; no clear D. Germline loops: CDR1 SNHLY, CDR2 FYNNEI. The CDR3 covers 12 residues. Trimming pared 7 bases from V and 2 bases from J, leaving 8 bases between. The CDR3 region is CASNYQNYGYTF. Here the CDR3 DNA reads TGTGCCAGCAACTACCAAAACTATGGCTACACCTTC.

The V gene is TRBV2, the J gene TRBJ2-3; 8 bases map to TRBD2. V dropped 7 bases and J dropped 4; count of bases not matched to a gene: 10. The germline CDR1 and CDR2 sequences are SNHLY and FYNNEI. This CDR3 spans 15 amino acids. CDR3 bases: TGTGCCAGCATAAACCCCGGGGGGGGATCAGATACGCAGTATTTT. It is translated as CASINPGGGSDTQYF.